These 32 T cell receptor beta chains were sequenced from one sample in a study of T cell responses to AZD1222 COVID-19 vaccine. The assay was immunoSEQ multiplex PCR, and TCRdb's table has in-frame clones only and misses some. Of over 150,000 clones in the sample, 85% to 95% were seen once. The sequencing here drew on peripheral blood, taken 28 days after the second AZD1222 dose. All receptors come from an adult who received the AZD1222 COVID-19 vaccine.

V is TRBV24-1 and J is TRBJ2-7, with 12 bases lining up with TRBD2. Germline CDR1 and CDR2: KGHDR and SFDVKD. The V segment lost 3 bases and the J segment 7 bases; nucleotides outside the gene matches: 9. CDR3 size: 16 residues. The chain's CDR3 is CATSDTSSGREGEQYF. CDR3 sequence (DNA): TGTGCCACCAGTGATACCTCTAGCGGGAGGGAGGGAGAGCAGTACTTC.

V gene TRBV20-1 combines with J gene TRBJ2-5, with D hard to call. Per the germline V gene, CDR1 is DFQATT and CDR2 is SNEGSKA (reference sequence). CDR3 length equals 11 residues. Trimming left V 3 bases short and J 2 bases short, with 4 bases between. Here the CDR3 reads CSASLQETQYF. CDR3 DNA: TGCAGTGCTAGCTTACAAGAGACCCAGTACTTC.

The chain carries TRBV6-6 and TRBJ1-6, with 7 bases aligning to TRBD1. The germline gives CDR1 MNHNY, CDR2 SVGAGI (reference sequence). The CDR3 loop spans 16 amino acids. V was pared by 4 bases and J by 4 bases, with 7 bases of the junction left unmatched. In DNA form, the CDR3 reads TGTGCCAGCAGTTTTCAGGGGGGAGTTTATAATTCACCCCTCCACTTT. Protein sequence: CASSFQGGVYNSPLHF.

A word on this clone: This specimen includes other DNA sequences encoding the same CDR3. The chain's CDR3 is CAWSVLGNQPQHF. Written as DNA, the CDR3 is TGTGCCTGGAGTGTCCTGGGAAATCAGCCCCAGCATTTT. This chain links TRBV30 with TRBJ1-5, with unresolved D. CDR3 length equals 13 residues. Germline CDR1 is GTSNPN and CDR2 is SVGIG (reference sequence). V was pared by 0 bases and J by 4 bases, with 7 bases between.

This clone was seen just once. V and J are TRBV24-1 and TRBJ2-7, with D tentatively TRBD1 or TRBD2 (5 bases each). The CDR3 is 14 residues long. V shed 4 bases and J shed 2 bases, with 11 bases lying between them. CDR1 and CDR2 (germline): KGHDR, SFDVKD. The CDR3 region is CATSDRGPPYEQYF. The CDR3 DNA sequence: TGTGCCACCAGTGACCGGGGCCCCCCCTACGAGCAGTACTTC.

The rearrangement joins TRBV19 to TRBJ1-2; D remains unclear. Germline-derived CDR1 and CDR2 are LNHDA and SQIVND (reference sequence). V dropped 6 bases and J dropped 5 bases, with 16 bases sitting between them. This CDR3 is built from 14 residues. CDR3 sequence: CASSLSRGPYGYTF. As DNA, the CDR3 is TGTGCCAGTAGCCTTTCTCGAGGGCCGTATGGCTACACCTTC.

This clone showed up just once. This chain links TRBV19 with TRBJ1-6, with a possible D match to TRBD1 (5 bases). This CDR3 is 17 amino acids long. In germline, CDR1 is LNHDA, CDR2 SQIVND (reference sequence). The V end was cut by 5 bases, the J end by 0 bases, with 14 bases between. The CDR3 sequence is CASSPADTFSYNSPLHF. In DNA form, the CDR3 reads TGTGCCAGTAGTCCCGCGGACACCTTCTCCTATAATTCACCCCTCCACTTT.

The chain combines TRBV4-3 with TRBJ1-3; D is ambiguous. Germline CDR1 reads LGHNA; CDR2 reads YSLEER. The CDR3 runs 20 residues. V was trimmed by 0 bases and J by 0 bases, leaving 21 bases between them. The CDR3: CASSQDRPPGGLHSGNTIYF. In nucleotides, the CDR3 is TGCGCCAGCAGCCAAGATAGACCCCCAGGCGGCCTTCACTCTGGAAACACCATATATTTT.

The chain recombines TRBV6-6 with TRBJ1-1, with a weak D call TRBD1 (5 bases). Germline V gives CDR1 MNHNY, CDR2 SVGAGI (reference sequence). V gave up 5 bases and J gave up 8 bases, with 12 bases separating them. CDR3 length: 12 residues. CDR3 bases: TGTGCCAGCAGTAAGGGGACGGCCGAAGCTTTCTTT. Protein: CASSKGTAEAFF.

The chain carries TRBV13 and TRBJ2-7; unclear D gene. Germline CDR1 is PRHDT and CDR2 is FYEKMQ (reference sequence). The CDR3 loop spans 11 amino acids. V dropped 1 base and J dropped 6 bases, with 4 bases sitting between them. The DNA of the CDR3 is TGTGCCAGCAGCTTAGTGGGCGAGCAGTACTTC. It encodes CASSLVGEQYF.

This chain links TRBV4-1 with TRBJ1-4; D uncertain. Germline V gene data show CDR1 as MGHRA and CDR2 as YSYEKL. There are 14 residues in the CDR3. V lost 0 bases and J lost 4, with 6 bases in between. The CDR3 DNA sequence: TGCGCCAGCAGCCAAGATTCCGGTAATGAAAAACTGTTTTTT. Amino acids: CASSQDSGNEKLFF.

The J gene is TRBJ2-1, the V gene TRBV5-6; 8 bases match TRBD1. Germline V CDR1 and CDR2: SGHDT, YYEEEE. Germline trimming cut 4 bases from V and 4 bases from J; bases unmatched to any gene: 10. This CDR3 has 16 residues. The CDR3 reads CASSPQDRDLYNEQFF. In DNA, the CDR3 is TGTGCCAGCAGCCCCCAGGACAGGGATCTATACAATGAGCAGTTCTTC.

This clone was found once. This chain uses TRBV12-3 or TRBV12-4 with TRBJ1-2; 8 bases are a match to TRBD1. With V trimmed by 6 bases and J by 4 bases, 4 bases remained unmatched. The CDR3 contains 13 residues. The CDR3 loop reads CASSEDRVYGYTF. CDR3 bases: TGTGCCAGCAGCGAGGACAGGGTCTATGGCTACACCTTC.

The chain recombines TRBV18 with TRBJ2-7; 11 bases are a match to TRBD2. Germline V gene data show CDR1 as KGHSH and CDR2 as LQKENI. The CDR3 contains 15 residues. V gave up 2 bases and J gave up 3 bases; unmatched junction bases: 3. CDR3 sequence reads: CASSPETSGDYEQYF. CDR3 DNA sequence: TGTGCCAGCTCACCAGAGACTAGCGGGGACTACGAGCAGTACTTC. The variable domain in full, with the rest retrieved from reference TRBV18 and TRBJ2-7, is NAGVMQNPRHLVRRRGQEARLRCSPMKGHSHVYWYRQLPEEGLKFMVYLQKENIIDESGMPKERFSAEFPKEGPSILRIQQVVRGDSAAYFCASSPETSGDYEQYFGPGTRLTVT.

The rearrangement joins TRBV5-4 to TRBJ1-5, with D unresolved. The CDR3 covers 12 residues. Germline V gene data show CDR1 as SGHNT and CDR2 as YYREEE (reference sequence). V was pared by 5 bases and J by 9 bases, with 12 bases between. CDR3 sequence: CASSYGVGPQHF. The CDR3 DNA follows: TGTGCCAGCAGTTATGGGGTGGGGCCCCAGCATTTT.

The chain combines TRBV19 with TRBJ2-3; TRBD2 aligns across 8 bases. The CDR3 covers 16 residues. J was trimmed by 2 bases and V by 3 bases; bases with no gene match: 7. From germline, CDR1 is LNHDA and CDR2 SQIVND (reference sequence). CDR3 sequence (DNA): TGTGCCAGTAGTATTTTGCGGGGGGCGTCCACAGATACGCAGTATTTT. Its translation: CASSILRGASTDTQYF. Full variable domain (remainder filled in from reference TRBV19 and TRBJ2-3): DGGITQSPKYLFRKEGQNVTLSCEQNLNHDAMYWYRQDPGQGLRLIYYSQIVNDFQKGDIAEGYSVSREKKESFPLTVTSAQKNPTAFYLCASSILRGASTDTQYFGPGTRLTVL.

The chain recombines TRBV12-3 or TRBV12-4 with TRBJ2-7; 7 bases agree with TRBD1. The V gene end was trimmed by 8 bases and the J gene end by 1 base; junction bases not matched to a gene: 5. This CDR3 is built from 13 residues. Written as DNA, the CDR3 is TGTGCCAGCGGTGGGGGACAGTCCTACGAGCAGTACTTC. Protein: CASGGGQSYEQYF.

The chain employs TRBV15 and TRBJ1-2; no definite D call. CDR1 and CDR2 from the germline V gene are LNHNV and YYDKDF (reference sequence). CDR3 length: 14 amino acids. V was clipped by 0 bases and J by 6 bases, with 11 bases between them. CDR3 DNA sequence: TGTGCCACCAGCAGAGACCGTTTATTGGATGGCTACACCTTC. Its protein product is CATSRDRLLDGYTF.

The chain is built from TRBV28 and TRBJ1-1; TRBD1 agrees at 8 bases. The CDR3 loop spans 12 amino acids. The V gene's germline CDR1 is MDHEN and CDR2 SYDVKM. V trimming: 1 base; J trimming: 10 bases; junction bases outside the gene matches: 2. The DNA of the CDR3 is TGTGCCAGCAGTTTATTACAGGGGGGAGCTTTCTTT. It codes for CASSLLQGGAFF.

Comment on this clone: Other DNA sequences in this sample translate to the same CDR3. V usage is TRBV5-1 and J usage is TRBJ2-7; 8 bases are shared with TRBD2. V shed 3 bases and J 2 bases; nucleotides not matched to a gene: 4. The CDR3 consists of 14 residues. The germline CDR1 and CDR2 sequences are SGHRS and YFSETQ. This CDR3 is CASSSTGGAYEQYF. CDR3 coding DNA: TGCGCCAGCAGCTCAACCGGGGGGGCCTACGAGCAGTACTTC.

This rearrangement joins TRBV6-1 to TRBJ2-1; weak D call: TRBD2 (5 bases). V was clipped by 3 bases and J by 6 bases, with 9 bases between them. CDR3 length: 13 residues. CDR1 and CDR2 from the germline V gene are MNHNS and SASEGT. CDR3 DNA sequence: TGTGCCAGCAGTGAGTCCGGGGTCAATGAGCAGTTCTTC. Protein sequence: CASSESGVNEQFF.

The V call is TRBV28, the J call TRBJ1-1, with a possible D match to TRBD1 (5 bases). CDR1 MDHEN and CDR2 SYDVKM come from the germline V gene. Between the trimmed V and J ends, which lost 8 bases and 7 bases, there was a span of 14 bases. The CDR3 runs 12 residues. CDR3 DNA sequence: TGTGCCAGCGAAAGGGGAGGGTATGAAGCTTTCTTT. Its translation is CASERGGYEAFF.

The V call is TRBV7-2, the J call TRBJ1-2; D gene uncertain. CDR1 is SGHTA and CDR2 is FQGNSA in the germline V gene. V shed 1 base and J shed 4 bases, with 10 bases lying between them. The CDR3 is made up of 14 amino acids. CDR3 sequence: CASSLGGFGYGYTF. CDR3 DNA: TGTGCCAGCAGCTTAGGCGGCTTCGGCTATGGCTACACCTTC.

V gene TRBV5-1 combines with J gene TRBJ1-1; D remains ambiguous. The CDR3 length is 14 residues. The V end was cut by 0 bases, the J end by 8 bases, with 14 bases between. The germline gives CDR1 SGHRS, CDR2 YFSETQ. CDR3 in DNA: TGCGCCAGCAGCTTGGACCCTGGGTCTACCGAAGCTTTCTTT. It is translated as CASSLDPGSTEAFF.

The chain has TRBV18 and TRBJ1-5; 9 positions agree with TRBD1. After removal of 5 bases from V and 3 bases from J, the junction contained 2 bases not matched to a gene. This CDR3 is built from 14 residues. The germline gives CDR1 KGHSH, CDR2 LQKENI. CDR3 sequence (DNA): TGTGCCAGCTCAAGGGACAGGGACAATCAGCCCCAGCATTTT. Residues: CASSRDRDNQPQHF.

V is TRBV2 and J is TRBJ1-4, with D uncertain. Per the germline V gene, CDR1 is SNHLY and CDR2 is FYNNEI. Trimming pared 5 bases from V and 7 bases from J, leaving 14 bases between. There are 14 residues in the CDR3. This CDR3 reads CASSMGRVIEKLFF. The CDR3 nucleotides read TGTGCCAGCAGTATGGGAAGGGTGATTGAAAAACTGTTTTTT.

This clone was detected once. The gene calls are TRBV7-2 and TRBJ2-1, with 7 positions matching TRBD1. With V trimmed by 1 base and J by 7 bases, 7 bases remained unmatched. Germline loops: CDR1 SGHTA, CDR2 FQGNSA. CDR3 length: 15 amino acids. CDR3 protein: CASSLDRGAGNEQFF. The CDR3 nucleotides read TGTGCCAGCAGCTTAGACAGGGGCGCTGGGAATGAGCAGTTCTTC.

This clone appeared once. The chain recombines TRBV6-5 with TRBJ2-1, with unresolved D. The CDR3 consists of 12 residues. CDR1 MNHEY and CDR2 SVGAGI come from the germline V gene. V was trimmed by 7 bases and J by 4 bases, leaving 8 bases between them. The CDR3 here is CASTEVYNEQFF. CDR3 nucleotides: TGTGCCAGCACAGAGGTATACAATGAGCAGTTCTTC.

V is TRBV3-1 (or the pseudogene TRBV3-2) and J is TRBJ2-5; 7 nucleotides align to TRBD2. This CDR3 comprises 17 residues. The V segment lost 0 bases and the J segment 1 base; nucleotides outside the gene matches: 8. CDR1 and CDR2 (germline): LGHDT, YNNKEL (reference sequence). The CDR3 loop reads CASSQDRLAVPQETQYF. The CDR3 coding sequence is TGTGCCAGCAGCCAAGATAGGCTAGCGGTACCCCAAGAGACCCAGTACTTC.

The chain has TRBV7-2 and TRBJ2-1; D is perhaps TRBD2 (5 bases). The germline V and J ends were trimmed by 1 base and 9 bases, with 10 bases remaining between them. The CDR3 has 13 residues. Germline CDR1 reads SGHTA; CDR2 reads FQGNSA. This chain's CDR3 is CASSLEASREQFF. The DNA of the CDR3 is TGTGCCAGCAGCTTAGAGGCTAGCCGTGAGCAGTTCTTC.

The rearrangement uses TRBV13 and TRBJ1-2; 7 nucleotides agree with TRBD1. Trimming at V came to 2 bases and at J to 4 bases, leaving 10 bases not matched to a gene. The CDR3 length is 16 residues. In germline, CDR1 is PRHDT, CDR2 FYEKMQ (reference sequence). The CDR3 region is CASSLRRQGHSYGYTF. Written as DNA, the CDR3 is TGTGCCAGCAGCTTAAGGCGACAGGGTCACTCCTATGGCTACACCTTC.

The count of this clone is one. This chain connects TRBV5-1 to TRBJ2-7; no definite D call. Germline values: CDR1 SGHRS, CDR2 YFSETQ. This CDR3 comprises 14 residues. V was shortened by 0 bases and J by 2 bases, with 9 bases between the two germline ends. CDR3 protein: CASSLAVLTYEQYF. CDR3 DNA sequence: TGCGCCAGCAGCTTGGCGGTACTCACCTACGAGCAGTACTTC.